A selection of T cell receptor beta chains follows, all from one sample in a study of T cell changes during pregnancy in multiple sclerosis. Measured with immunoSEQ multiplex PCR; TCRdb has only the in-frame clones, and not every one. Of about 77,000 clones listed, about 93% are singletons. The starting material was peripheral blood, obtained after pregnancy. The receptor source for this set is a female donor in good health, enrolled as a control in a pregnancy study. The CDR3 runs from the conserved cysteine through the conserved F or W. Each record gives: CDR3 protein, V gene, J gene.

cdr3_aa: CAWSHVRGSTDTQYF
v_call: TRBV30
j_call: TRBJ2-3

cdr3_aa: CASGLELAGAGEQFF
v_call: TRBV12-5
j_call: TRBJ2-1

cdr3_aa: CASSLAGVVAGYTF
v_call: TRBV5-4
j_call: TRBJ1-2

cdr3_aa: CASIPGQGPPYGYTF
v_call: TRBV6-1
j_call: TRBJ1-2

cdr3_aa: CASSPRGEYEKLFF
v_call: TRBV11-2
j_call: TRBJ1-4

cdr3_aa: CASSLGQQVAGELFF
v_call: TRBV5-1
j_call: TRBJ2-2

cdr3_aa: CASRTTGGQETQYF
v_call: TRBV6-6
j_call: TRBJ2-5

cdr3_aa: CASSSRDTEAFF
v_call: TRBV9
j_call: TRBJ1-1

cdr3_aa: CASSPGTSGAYEQYF
v_call: TRBV18
j_call: TRBJ2-7

cdr3_aa: CASSLAPRGRNYGYTF
v_call: TRBV7-2
j_call: TRBJ1-2

cdr3_aa: CASSLKHYYEQYF
v_call: TRBV27
j_call: TRBJ2-7

cdr3_aa: CASSAPGTGLTGELFF
v_call: TRBV7-8
j_call: TRBJ2-2

cdr3_aa: CASSLVGGGAGDTQYF
v_call: TRBV7-2
j_call: TRBJ2-3

cdr3_aa: CASSGAVAYEQYF
v_call: TRBV6-1
j_call: TRBJ2-7

cdr3_aa: CASSRQGGGNTIYF
v_call: TRBV5-6
j_call: TRBJ1-3

cdr3_aa: CSVEKRWRANTEAFF
v_call: TRBV29-1
j_call: TRBJ1-1

cdr3_aa: CATSRGQGYYGYTF
v_call: TRBV15
j_call: TRBJ1-2

cdr3_aa: CASSYTQATDTQYF
v_call: TRBV7-2
j_call: TRBJ2-3

cdr3_aa: CASSETAYGYTF
v_call: TRBV2
j_call: TRBJ1-2

cdr3_aa: CASREVGRVPYNEQFF
v_call: TRBV7-8
j_call: TRBJ2-1

cdr3_aa: CASRPTGGPETQYF
v_call: TRBV7-9
j_call: TRBJ2-5

cdr3_aa: CSVTGLALSQYF
v_call: TRBV29-1
j_call: TRBJ2-5

cdr3_aa: CASSLSTDTQYF
v_call: TRBV25-1
j_call: TRBJ2-3

cdr3_aa: CASSVTGVSYEQYF
v_call: TRBV19
j_call: TRBJ2-7